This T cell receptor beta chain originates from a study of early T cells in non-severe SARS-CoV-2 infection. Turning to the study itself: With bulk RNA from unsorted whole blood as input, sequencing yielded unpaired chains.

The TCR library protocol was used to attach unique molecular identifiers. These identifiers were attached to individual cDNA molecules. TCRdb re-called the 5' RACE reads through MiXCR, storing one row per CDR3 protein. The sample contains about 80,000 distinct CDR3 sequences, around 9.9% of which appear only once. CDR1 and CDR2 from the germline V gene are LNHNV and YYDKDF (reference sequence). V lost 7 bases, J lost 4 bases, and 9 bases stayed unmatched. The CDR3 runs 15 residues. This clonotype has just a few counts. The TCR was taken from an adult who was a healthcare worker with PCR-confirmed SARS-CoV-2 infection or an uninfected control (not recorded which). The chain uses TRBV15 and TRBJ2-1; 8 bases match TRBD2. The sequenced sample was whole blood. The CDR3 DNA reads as TGTGCCACCAAGCTTAAAAGCGGGAGTTACAATGAGCAGTTCTTC. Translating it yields CATKLKSGSYNEQFF.